The 27 T cell receptor beta chains below come from one sample, sequenced in a study of cytomegalovirus exposure and HLA in healthy donors. With 60 Vbeta and 13 Jbeta primers, the PCR was carried out. Profiled with immunoSEQ multiplex PCR; TCRdb holds only in-frame clones, not every one. In the table there are 90,000 to 110,000 clones, less than 85% of which are singletons. The specimen was PBMCs. The receptors shown here come from a man between 35 and 55 years old in good health and CMV-seropositive.

The chain joins TRBV7-9 to TRBJ2-5, with 12 positions matching TRBD2. Germline V gives CDR1 SEHNR, CDR2 FQNEAQ (reference sequence). Germline trimming cut 4 bases from V and 3 bases from J; bases unmatched to any gene: 6. The CDR3 loop spans 16 amino acids. CDR3 sequence (DNA): TGTGCCAGCAGCTCTTCTAGCGGGAGGGCCGAAGAGACCCAGTACTTC. Protein: CASSSSSGRAEETQYF.

The chain couples TRBV10-2 to TRBJ1-1; no clear D. Trimming took off 2 bases at V and 2 bases at J, with 15 bases between the two ends. This CDR3 has 16 amino acids. The germline gives CDR1 WSHSY, CDR2 SAAADI. The CDR3 DNA reads as TGCGCCAGCAGTGAGGACACCCTAGGGAGAAACACTGAAGCTTTCTTT. Translation: CASSEDTLGRNTEAFF.

This clone was found a few times. V gene TRBV7-6 combines with J gene TRBJ2-4; TRBD2 matches 9 bases. The CDR3 length is 16 residues. Germline lookup yields CDR1 SGHVS and CDR2 FNYEAQ. Unmatched junction bases numbered 9, after V lost 5 bases and J lost 4 bases. CDR3 region: CASSPTSGQSKNIQYF. DNA for the CDR3: TGTGCCAGCAGCCCGACTAGCGGACAATCTAAAAACATTCAGTACTTC.

The chain employs TRBV4-3 and TRBJ1-6, with D hard to call. V lost 0 bases, J lost 10 bases, and 7 bases lay in between. Germline V gene sequence: CDR1 LGHNA, CDR2 YSLEER. The CDR3 has 13 residues. The CDR3 bases are TGCGCCAGCAGCCAAGATGGTAGATCACCCCTCCACTTT. It yields the protein CASSQDGRSPLHF.

The rearrangement links TRBV7-2 to TRBJ2-3; the match to TRBD2 covers 11 bases. Germline V gene lookup returns CDR1 SGHTA and CDR2 FQGNSA. The ends lost 0 bases at V and 5 bases at J; junction bases unmatched: 4. This CDR3 region has 16 residues. CDR3 protein: CASSLASGGAGDTQYF. DNA of the CDR3: TGTGCCAGCAGCTTAGCTAGCGGGGGGGCAGGAGATACGCAGTATTTT.

V is TRBV2 and J is TRBJ2-5, with 9 positions matching TRBD2. Germline-derived CDR1 and CDR2 are SNHLY and FYNNEI. V gave up 3 bases and J gave up 5 bases; unmatched junction bases: 7. The CDR3 totals 15 residues. The CDR3 is CASSEWRGGVETQYF. The CDR3 bases are TGTGCCAGCAGTGAGTGGCGGGGGGGCGTCGAGACCCAGTACTTC.

CDR3 region: CASSNRSHGYTF. DNA for the CDR3: TGTGCCAGCTCAAACAGGTCCCATGGCTACACCTTC. This sequence joins TRBV18 and TRBJ1-2, with D maybe TRBD1 (5 bases). CDR3 size: 12 residues. Deletions cut 5 bases from V and 6 bases from J, with 10 bases between. Germline assignment: CDR1 KGHSH and CDR2 LQKENI.

This sequence joins TRBV7-2 and TRBJ2-7; tentatively, D is TRBD2 (6 bases). The CDR3 is 15 amino acids. The germline V gene has CDR1 SGHTA and CDR2 FQGNSA. The V and J ends lost 5 bases and 7 bases respectively, with 21 bases between them. The CDR3 protein is CASSLAGGKVLEQYF. The CDR3 DNA reads TGTGCCAGCAGCCTTGCTGGGGGGAAGGTGCTGGAGCAGTACTTC.

This CDR3 is CASSVWDSRASGRGGYTF. The CDR3 region has the DNA TGTGCCAGCAGCGTATGGGACTCTAGGGCTAGTGGCCGAGGGGGCTACACCTTC. The chain uses TRBV5-5 and TRBJ1-2; D may be TRBD1 (5 bases). Germline loops: CDR1 SGHKS, CDR2 YYEKEE (reference sequence). The CDR3 is made up of 18 amino acids. Trimming stripped 4 bases from V and 8 bases from J, with 30 bases between.

V gene TRBV7-9 combines with J gene TRBJ2-3; D gene unclear. The germline CDR1 and CDR2 sequences are SEHNR and FQNEAQ (reference sequence). This CDR3 has 14 residues. V lost 7 bases and J lost 0, with 11 bases in between. The CDR3 spells CASTPAGSTDTQYF. The CDR3, as DNA: TGTGCCAGCACCCCTGCCGGGAGCACAGATACGCAGTATTTT. The entire variable domain, with the rest obtained from reference TRBV7-9 and TRBJ2-3, is as follows: DTGVSQNPRHKITKRGQNVTFRCDPISEHNRLYWYRQTLGQGPEFLTYFQNEAQLEKSRLLSDRFSAERPKGSFSTLEIQRTEQGDSAMYLCASTPAGSTDTQYFGPGTRLTVL.

A note on this clone: At one boundary the junction diverges from the germline segment, which might be a read error. The gene calls are TRBV2 and TRBJ2-3, with TRBD2 identical over 9 bases. Germline V gives CDR1 SNHLY, CDR2 FYNNEI. The length of the CDR3 is 14 residues. The CDR3 DNA is TGTGCCAGCAGTGAACTAGCGGGGCCCCCAGTACGGGATTTT. Translation: CASSELAGPPVRDF.

The chain carries TRBV30 and TRBJ2-4; TRBD1 aligns across 9 bases. J gave up 8 bases and V 0 bases, and 5 bases lay outside the gene matches. This CDR3 has 14 residues. Per the germline V gene, CDR1 is GTSNPN and CDR2 is SVGIG (reference sequence). The CDR3 DNA reads TGTGCCTGGAGTGTAGGACAGGGGATTGACATTCAGTACTTC. Protein: CAWSVGQGIDIQYF.

The genes are TRBV2 and TRBJ1-2; TRBD1 matches 7 bases. The CDR3 extends over 13 amino acids. Germline V lookup: CDR1 SNHLY, CDR2 FYNNEI. Trimming cost V 6 bases and J 6 bases; bases outside gene matches: 7. CDR3: CASSYRGANGYTF. In nucleotides, the CDR3 is TGTGCCAGCAGCTACAGGGGCGCGAATGGCTACACCTTC.

This clone has only one observation. J is TRBJ1-1 and V is TRBV11-2; 9 bases line up with TRBD1. The ends lost 5 bases at V and 0 bases at J; junction bases unmatched: 7. The CDR3 totals 16 residues. The germline gives CDR1 SGHAT, CDR2 FQNNGV. CDR3 in DNA: TGTGCCAGCAGCACTCACAGGGGGCGCATGAACACTGAAGCTTTCTTT. Residues: CASSTHRGRMNTEAFF.

Comment on this clone: One junction end does not reproduce the germline sequence, and a read error may be involved. The sample contains more than one DNA sequence encoding this CDR3. The chain employs TRBV19 and TRBJ1-5; 8 nucleotides align to TRBD1. Germline CDR1 is LNHDA and CDR2 is SQIVND (reference sequence). This CDR3 has 16 amino acids. In DNA, the CDR3 is TGTGCCAGCAGTACACGAAGACAGGGGCTAAATCAGCCCCAGCATTTT. Translation gives CASSTRRQGLNQPQHF.

This chain connects TRBV9 to TRBJ2-7; 11 bases are shared with TRBD1. This CDR3 spans 14 amino acids. The J segment lost 4 bases and the V segment lost 5 bases, leaving 5 bases of the junction unmatched. CDR1 is SGDLS and CDR2 is YYNGEE in the germline V gene. This chain's CDR3 is CASSRTGGGYEQYF. Here the CDR3 DNA reads TGTGCCAGCAGTCGGACAGGGGGCGGGTACGAGCAGTACTTC.

This chain connects TRBV11-2 to TRBJ1-1, with a possible D match to TRBD1 (6 bases). Germline CDR1 is SGHAT and CDR2 is FQNNGV. The CDR3 runs to 14 residues. The V end lost 3 bases, the J end lost 2 bases, and 10 bases lay between the germline ends. This CDR3 is CASSFGQSNTEAFF. In nucleotides, the CDR3 is TGTGCCAGCAGCTTCGGACAGTCAAACACTGAAGCTTTCTTT.

V and J are TRBV7-2 and TRBJ1-2; 9 bases match TRBD1. The germline CDR1 and CDR2 sequences are SGHTA and FQGNSA. CDR3 length equals 15 residues. V shed 5 bases, J shed 7 bases, and the junction held 11 bases outside the gene matches. CDR3 nucleotides: TGTGCCAGCAGCCCGAATGGGCGACAGGGGGTTGGCTACACCTTC. This gives the protein CASSPNGRQGVGYTF.

This clone was counted once. V is TRBV19 and J is TRBJ2-5; 13 nucleotides agree with TRBD2. The CDR3 has 17 residues. Germline V lookup: CDR1 LNHDA, CDR2 SQIVND (reference sequence). With V trimmed by 1 base and J by 5 bases, 7 bases remained unmatched. CDR3 nucleotide sequence: TGTGCCAGTAGTATAGCTTCGACTAGCGGGAGGCGGGAGACCCAGTACTTC. Its protein product is CASSIASTSGRRETQYF.

This clone has only a few counts. The J gene is TRBJ1-2, the V gene TRBV29-1, with 8 positions matching TRBD1. This CDR3 contains 12 residues. Trimming took 7 bases from V and 5 from J; bases not matched to a gene: 6. Germline V lookup: CDR1 SQVTM, CDR2 ANQGSEA. DNA for the CDR3: TGCAGCGCGATAAGACAGGGGTATGGCTACACCTTC. Protein: CSAIRQGYGYTF.

The V gene is TRBV9, the J gene TRBJ2-1, with 7 nucleotides matching TRBD1. V shed 4 bases and J 3 bases; nucleotides not matched to a gene: 7. Germline lookup yields CDR1 SGDLS and CDR2 YYNGEE. This CDR3 has 15 amino acids. The CDR3 here is CASSPRQGYYNEQFF. In DNA form, the CDR3 reads TGTGCCAGCAGCCCGCGACAGGGTTACTACAATGAGCAGTTCTTC.

The gene calls are TRBV7-3 and TRBJ2-5, with 7 bases aligning to TRBD1. Matching the DNA end better, TRBJ2-7 makes the J call doubtful. Germline CDR1 is SGHTA and CDR2 is FQGTGA. The CDR3 loop spans 15 amino acids. The CDR3 DNA sequence: TGTGCCAGCAGCTTAATTGGGACAGAGAACCACGAGCAGTACTTC. Amino acid sequence: CASSLIGTENHEQYF.

This clone was observed a few times. The V and J genes are TRBV7-9 and TRBJ1-1; 11 bases line up with TRBD1. Trimming took 5 bases from V and 7 from J; bases not matched to a gene: 3. The CDR3 sequence is 13 residues long. The germline V gene has CDR1 SEHNR and CDR2 FQNEAQ (reference sequence). The chain's CDR3 is CASSVGTGGEAFF. The CDR3 DNA follows: TGTGCCAGCAGCGTCGGGACAGGGGGTGAAGCTTTCTTT.

The CDR3 reads CASSPQGGGTSYEQYF. The CDR3 region has the DNA TGTGCCAGCAGCCCACAGGGGGGGGGAACAAGCTACGAGCAGTACTTC. V gene TRBV9 combines with J gene TRBJ2-7; D is possibly TRBD1 (8 bases). Trimming removed 4 bases at V and 3 bases at J, with 20 bases between. This CDR3 spans 16 amino acids. The V gene's germline CDR1 is SGDLS and CDR2 YYNGEE.

The gene calls are TRBV11-1 and TRBJ2-5; 7 positions agree with TRBD2. V shed 1 base, J shed 4 bases, and the junction held 0 bases outside the gene matches. Germline V gives CDR1 SGHAT, CDR2 FQDESV (reference sequence). The CDR3 runs 13 residues. The CDR3 coding sequence is TGTGCCAGCAGCTTAGAGCGGGGAGAGACCCAGTACTTC. This sequence encodes CASSLERGETQYF.

The chain is built from TRBV4-1 and TRBJ2-3; D might be TRBD1 (6 bases). V lost 1 base and J 1 base, leaving 18 bases between the germline ends. The CDR3 is made up of 18 amino acids. Germline-derived CDR1 and CDR2 are MGHRA and YSYEKL. CDR3 DNA sequence: TGCGCCAGCAGCCAAGTTTTCGCAGGGGCCCTGGGCACAGATACGCAGTATTTT. Translation gives CASSQVFAGALGTDTQYF.

This chain connects TRBV4-2 to TRBJ2-3; TRBD1 matches at 8 bases. The V segment lost 0 bases and the J segment 4 bases; nucleotides outside the gene matches: 12. Looked up from germline, CDR1 is LGHNA and CDR2 is YNFKEQ. The CDR3 has 18 amino acids. The CDR3 loop reads CASSQDQVRTGKADTQYF. CDR3 in DNA: TGTGCCAGCAGCCAAGATCAAGTCCGGACAGGGAAAGCAGATACGCAGTATTTT.